The 23 T cell receptor beta chains listed next were all sequenced from one sample in a study of cytomegalovirus exposure and HLA in healthy donors. With 60 Vbeta and 13 Jbeta primers, the PCR was carried out. Sequencing was performed with immunoSEQ multiplex PCR; in TCRdb, only in-frame clones are kept and a portion is missing. The profile covers more than 95,000 clones, with 75% appearing a single time and around 1.2% taken by the ten largest. Sequenced: PBMCs. These receptors were obtained from a man aged 35 to 55 in good health and CMV-seronegative.

This clone appeared once. The chain combines TRBV28 with TRBJ1-5, with D possibly being TRBD1 (6 bases). Germline V CDR1 and CDR2: MDHEN, SYDVKM. This CDR3 spans 18 amino acids. Trimming pared 6 bases from V and 0 bases from J, leaving 21 bases between. CDR3 nucleotides: TGTGCCAGCAGGGGGTTAGACAGGTACCGGGATAGCAATCAGCCCCAGCATTTT. This gives the protein CASRGLDRYRDSNQPQHF.

The chain carries TRBV19 and TRBJ1-4; TRBD1 might be the D (5 bases). The CDR3 consists of 14 residues. The germline gives CDR1 LNHDA, CDR2 SQIVND (reference sequence). Trimming left V 2 bases short and J 3 bases short, with 7 bases between. CDR3 in amino acids: CASSIMGPNEKLFF. In nucleotides, the CDR3 is TGTGCCAGTAGTATAATGGGGCCTAATGAAAAACTGTTTTTT.

There are a few counts of this clone. J is TRBJ1-1 and V is TRBV7-8; D is undetermined. The CDR3 covers 13 residues. In germline, CDR1 is SGHVS, CDR2 FQNEAQ. Trimming pared 5 bases from V and 0 bases from J, leaving 7 bases between. CDR3: CASSPSMNTEAFF. DNA for the CDR3: TGTGCCAGCAGCCCATCCATGAACACTGAAGCTTTCTTT. The full variable domain, its missing parts supplied by reference TRBV7-8 and TRBJ1-1, is GAGVSQSPRYKVAKRGQDVALRCDPISGHVSLFWYQQALGQGPEFLTYFQNEAQLDKSGLPSDRFFAERPEGSVSTLKIQRTQQEDSAVYLCASSPSMNTEAFFGQGTRLTVV.

CDR3 DNA sequence: TGTGCCAGCGCCGGCGGGACCCTCTCCTACGAGCAGTACTTC. This codes for CASAGGTLSYEQYF. J is TRBJ2-7 and V is TRBV2, with D tentatively TRBD2 (6 bases). Trimming pared 8 bases from V and 0 bases from J, leaving 14 bases between. CDR3 length equals 14 residues. Germline assignment: CDR1 SNHLY and CDR2 FYNNEI.

The V gene is TRBV5-4, the J gene TRBJ2-5; D is unclear. The germline CDR1 and CDR2 sequences are SGHNT and YYREEE (reference sequence). The CDR3 sequence is 13 residues long. V lost 5 bases and J lost 5, with 13 bases in between. CDR3 loop: CASRALIGETQYF. Written as DNA, the CDR3 is TGTGCCAGCAGGGCCTTAATCGGGGAGACCCAGTACTTC.

The rearrangement joins TRBV25-1 to TRBJ2-7; 8 bases align to TRBD1. The CDR3 consists of 14 residues. V gave up 4 bases and J gave up 3 bases; unmatched junction bases: 5. CDR1 and CDR2 from the germline V gene are MGHDK and SYGVNS. The CDR3, as DNA: TGTGCCAGCAGTGGGTTGGGACAGGTCTACGAGCAGTACTTC. Its translation: CASSGLGQVYEQYF.

The chain links TRBV7-9 to TRBJ2-1; 9 positions agree with TRBD2. J gave up 3 bases and V 2 bases, and 2 bases lay outside the gene matches. Germline CDR1 is SEHNR and CDR2 is FQNEAQ (reference sequence). The CDR3 is made up of 15 amino acids. CDR3 protein: CASSLLAGVYNEQFF. The CDR3 nucleotides are TGTGCCAGCAGCTTATTAGCGGGGGTCTACAATGAGCAGTTCTTC.

The genes are TRBV25-1 and TRBJ2-2, with 7 bases that match TRBD1. In germline, CDR1 is MGHDK, CDR2 SYGVNS. The length of the CDR3 is 15 residues. The V segment lost 4 bases and the J segment 4 bases; nucleotides outside the gene matches: 6. The CDR3 DNA reads as TGTGCCAGCAGTGTTGTCAGGGGGTCCACCGGGGAGCTGTTTTTT. Encoded protein: CASSVVRGSTGELFF.

This sequence joins TRBV18 and TRBJ1-2, with a possible D match to TRBD1 (6 bases). Germline V gives CDR1 KGHSH, CDR2 LQKENI. CDR3 length: 14 amino acids. Trimming left V 9 bases short and J 8 bases short, with 22 bases between. The CDR3 sequence: CASRSGTLLLGYTF. The CDR3 region has the DNA TGTGCCAGTAGATCTGGGACACTCCTTTTGGGCTACACCTTC.

The chain joins TRBV7-9 to TRBJ1-2, with TRBD1 matching over 7 bases. There are 14 residues in the CDR3. CDR1 and CDR2 (germline): SEHNR, FQNEAQ (reference sequence). V lost 3 bases to trimming and J lost 4 bases; unmatched junction nucleotides: 5. As DNA, the CDR3 is TGTGCCAGCAGCTTCTCACAGGGGACCTATGGCTACACCTTC. Protein: CASSFSQGTYGYTF.

V gene TRBV30 combines with J gene TRBJ2-5; D ambiguous. The V gene's germline CDR1 is GTSNPN and CDR2 SVGIG (reference sequence). Trimming took off 0 bases at V and 6 bases at J, with 14 bases between the two ends. The length of the CDR3 is 14 residues. The chain's CDR3 is CAWSVSTPPKTQYF. The CDR3 DNA follows: TGTGCCTGGAGTGTTTCAACTCCCCCTAAGACCCAGTACTTC.

The rearrangement joins TRBV28 to TRBJ2-1; TRBD2 matches at 14 bases. Trimming cost V 8 bases and J 8 bases; bases outside gene matches: 5. This CDR3 spans 14 amino acids. The germline gives CDR1 MDHEN, CDR2 SYDVKM. In DNA form, the CDR3 reads TGTGCCAGCCAGACTAGCGGGGGGGCCTATGAGCAGTTCTTC. Amino acid sequence: CASQTSGGAYEQFF.

The chain joins TRBV4-3 to TRBJ1-2; TRBD1 agrees at 8 bases. The CDR3 runs 15 residues. J was trimmed by 4 bases and V by 1 base; bases with no gene match: 5. CDR1 is LGHNA, CDR2 YSLEER, per germline. The CDR3 here is CASSQGAGGGYGYTF. Written as DNA, the CDR3 is TGCGCCAGCAGCCAAGGCGCAGGGGGCGGCTATGGCTACACCTTC.

The chain carries TRBV15 and TRBJ2-7, with 8 bases matching TRBD1. CDR1 LNHNV and CDR2 YYDKDF come from the germline V gene (reference sequence). This CDR3 is built from 14 residues. The V gene end was trimmed by 5 bases and the J gene end by 5 bases; junction bases not matched to a gene: 8. The CDR3 nucleotides are TGTGCCACCAGCCTAGGACAGGGAAGGCACGAGCAGTACTTC. Residues: CATSLGQGRHEQYF.

The genes are TRBV19 and TRBJ1-2, with TRBD1 identical over 10 bases. The CDR3 extends over 14 amino acids. Germline CDR1 is LNHDA and CDR2 is SQIVND (reference sequence). After removal of 6 bases from V and 3 bases from J, the junction contained 4 bases not matched to a gene. CDR3 DNA: TGTGCCAGTAGGGGGACAGGGGACGACTATGGCTACACCTTC. Its translation: CASRGTGDDYGYTF.

The chain links TRBV18 to TRBJ1-4, with D maybe TRBD1 (5 bases). The V end lost 3 bases, the J end lost 7 bases, and 9 bases lay between the germline ends. CDR1 and CDR2 from the germline V gene are KGHSH and LQKENI. The CDR3 runs to 13 residues. Written as DNA, the CDR3 is TGTGCCAGCTCACCTCAGGGCGGTGAAAAACTGTTTTTT. Its protein product is CASSPQGGEKLFF.

The V gene is TRBV4-3, the J gene TRBJ1-1; 9 bases fit TRBD1. The CDR3 spans 15 residues. Trimming removed 0 bases from V and 1 base from J; junction bases left unmatched: 0. Germline lookup yields CDR1 LGHNA and CDR2 YSLEER. CDR3 coding DNA: TGCGCCAGCAGCCAAGAGACAGGGGGGAACACTGAAGCTTTCTTT. Translated: CASSQETGGNTEAFF.

J is TRBJ2-7 and V is TRBV5-1; TRBD1 agrees at 7 bases. From germline, CDR1 is SGHRS and CDR2 YFSETQ. V lost 2 bases, J lost 0 bases, and 8 bases stayed unmatched. This CDR3 region has 16 residues. The CDR3 is CASSFYPGQSSYEQYF. DNA for the CDR3: TGCGCCAGCAGCTTTTATCCGGGACAGAGCTCCTACGAGCAGTACTTC.

The chain combines TRBV19 with TRBJ2-3; D is perhaps TRBD1 (7 bases). The CDR3 runs to 15 residues. Trimming shortened V by 3 bases and J by 2 bases, and 12 bases separated the two germline ends. Germline CDR1 reads LNHDA; CDR2 reads SQIVND (reference sequence). The CDR3 DNA follows: TGTGCCAGTAGTATGGGGGGACAGTACACAGATACGCAGTATTTT. Translation gives CASSMGGQYTDTQYF.

The rearrangement uses TRBV6-5 and TRBJ2-5; 9 bases align to TRBD2. CDR3 length: 14 residues. J lost 5 bases, V lost 6 bases, and 7 bases had no gene match. Germline CDR1 is MNHEY and CDR2 is SVGAGI. The CDR3 here is CASSSGLASETQYF. The DNA for the CDR3 is TGTGCCAGCAGCTCTGGACTAGCGTCGGAGACCCAGTACTTC.

J is TRBJ1-5 and V is TRBV30, with D unclear. The CDR3 runs to 13 residues. Trimming stripped 1 base from V and 3 bases from J, with 7 bases between. Germline lookup yields CDR1 GTSNPN and CDR2 SVGIG (reference sequence). The chain's CDR3 is CAWSAGFNQPQHF. The CDR3 coding sequence is TGTGCCTGGAGTGCGGGGTTCAATCAGCCCCAGCATTTT.

This clone has just one count. This sequence joins TRBV2 and TRBJ2-1, with D tentatively TRBD1 (6 bases). CDR3 length equals 13 residues. The germline gives CDR1 SNHLY, CDR2 FYNNEI. V lost 6 bases and J 7 bases, leaving 13 bases between the germline ends. CDR3 in amino acids: CASSQGQLNEQFF. The CDR3 DNA follows: TGTGCCAGCAGCCAGGGACAACTAAATGAGCAGTTCTTC.

This chain uses TRBV19 with TRBJ2-1; the match to TRBD1 covers 8 bases. Trimming took 5 bases from V and 8 from J; bases not matched to a gene: 8. Germline V CDR1 and CDR2: LNHDA, SQIVND (reference sequence). The CDR3 covers 14 residues. The CDR3 spells CASSSSDRADEQFF. For the CDR3, the DNA is TGTGCCAGTAGTTCCTCGGACAGGGCGGATGAGCAGTTCTTC. The entire variable domain, with the rest obtained from reference TRBV19 and TRBJ2-1, is as follows: DGGITQSPKYLFRKEGQNVTLSCEQNLNHDAMYWYRQDPGQGLRLIYYSQIVNDFQKGDIAEGYSVSREKKESFPLTVTSAQKNPTAFYLCASSSSDRADEQFFGPGTRLTVL.